These 30 T cell receptor beta chains were sequenced from one sample in a study of beta chain features in type 1 diabetes. The investigators reverse transcribed all of the isolated RNA, so they sequenced expressed TCRB transcripts. Assay: immunoSEQ multiplex PCR; the TCRdb copy retains only in-frame clones and omits some. Of about 350,000 clones in the sample, about 18% were seen once. The source material was naive CD4+ T cells from blood. The origin of the receptors is a young woman in good health.

The V gene is TRBV9, the J gene TRBJ2-1, with TRBD1 identical over 7 bases. Per the germline V gene, CDR1 is SGDLS and CDR2 is YYNGEE. The CDR3 extends over 13 amino acids. Unmatched junction bases numbered 7, after V lost 4 bases and J lost 9 bases. The CDR3 here is CASSSEGAVEQFF. CDR3 nucleotide sequence: TGTGCCAGCAGCTCCGAGGGGGCCGTTGAGCAGTTCTTC.

The CDR3: CASSRGGPLSYNEQFF. CDR3 sequence (DNA): TGTGCCAGCAGCCGCGGGGGCCCCCTCTCCTACAATGAGCAGTTCTTC. The V gene is TRBV7-2, the J gene TRBJ2-1; perhaps TRBD2 as D (7 bases). Germline CDR1 and CDR2: SGHTA and FQGNSA. V was cut by 5 bases and J by 0 bases, with 14 bases left in between. The CDR3 covers 16 residues.

The chain has TRBV6-5 and TRBJ2-7; TRBD1 matches at 11 bases. CDR1 MNHEY and CDR2 SVGAGI come from the germline V gene. J gave up 6 bases and V 6 bases, and 10 bases lay outside the gene matches. This CDR3 is built from 15 residues. CDR3 sequence: CASRRQPGQGGEQYF. The CDR3 DNA reads TGTGCCAGCAGACGCCAGCCGGGACAGGGGGGCGAGCAGTACTTC.

This clone was observed a handful of times. J is TRBJ2-3 and V is TRBV25-1, with D uncertain. The V and J ends lost 3 bases and 5 bases respectively, with 9 bases between them. This CDR3 is 13 amino acids long. Germline V gene lookup returns CDR1 MGHDK and CDR2 SYGVNS. The CDR3 nucleotides read TGTGCCAGCAGTGAGGCCATTTTAGATACGCAGTATTTT. It is translated as CASSEAILDTQYF.

This clone appeared a few times. The junction departs from germline at one end; a sequencing error may be responsible. This chain connects TRBV2 to TRBJ2-7, with TRBD2 matching 8 bases. The CDR3 has 12 residues. Per the germline V gene, CDR1 is SNHLY and CDR2 is FYNNEI. Written as DNA, the CDR3 is TGTGCCAGCTCCCGGGAGGGACCTTCTAGGCACTTC. This translates into CASSREGPSRHF.

J is TRBJ2-3 and V is TRBV18; 10 bases map to TRBD1. The length of the CDR3 is 16 residues. The V gene's germline CDR1 is KGHSH and CDR2 LQKENI. V was pared by 6 bases and J by 5 bases, with 11 bases of the junction left unmatched. The CDR3 DNA reads TGTGCCAGCTCTCCTGGGACAGGGGTGCAGAGAGATACGCAGTATTTT. The encoded protein is CASSPGTGVQRDTQYF.

This clone has a handful of counts. The V gene is TRBV11-1, the J gene TRBJ2-1; TRBD1 matches 11 bases. The J segment lost 5 bases and the V segment lost 5 bases, leaving 5 bases of the junction unmatched. CDR3 length: 15 residues. CDR1 is SGHAT, CDR2 FQDESV, per germline (reference sequence). CDR3 coding DNA: TGTGCCAGCAGCCCCGGACAGGGGGCTCACAATGAGCAGTTCTTC. As protein: CASSPGQGAHNEQFF. Drawing the rest from reference TRBV11-1 and TRBJ2-1, the complete variable domain is EAEVAQSPRYKITEKSQAVAFWCDPISGHATLYWYRQILGQGPELLVQFQDESVVDDSQLPKDRFSAERLKGVDSTLKIQPAELGDSAMYLCASSPGQGAHNEQFFGPGTRLTVL.

This chain connects TRBV5-6 to TRBJ1-2; 7 positions agree with TRBD1. Germline assignment: CDR1 SGHDT and CDR2 YYEEEE. This CDR3 has 14 residues. J gave up 7 bases and V 2 bases, and 8 bases lay outside the gene matches. The CDR3, as DNA: TGTGCCAGCAGCTTCGACAGGGTTGCCGGTGGCTACACCTTC. Translation: CASSFDRVAGGYTF.

This clone has only a few counts. The genes are TRBV15 and TRBJ2-7, with a weak D call TRBD2 (5 bases). Trimming took off 5 bases at V and 0 bases at J, with 8 bases between the two ends. Germline V gives CDR1 LNHNV, CDR2 YYDKDF (reference sequence). The CDR3 sequence is 13 residues long. The CDR3 DNA reads as TGTGCCACCAGCGCGACTACCTCCTACGAGCAGTACTTC. Protein product: CATSATTSYEQYF.

V gene TRBV4-2 combines with J gene TRBJ1-2; D is undetermined. CDR1 and CDR2 (germline): LGHNA, YNFKEQ. Deletions cut 0 bases from V and 0 bases from J, with 8 bases between. CDR3 length: 15 residues. CDR3 in DNA: TGTGCCAGCAGCCAAGATATCGGTCCTAACTATGGCTACACCTTC. This sequence encodes CASSQDIGPNYGYTF.

This rearrangement joins TRBV25-1 to TRBJ2-2; 7 nucleotides line up with TRBD1. The CDR3 loop spans 16 amino acids. Trimming at V came to 3 bases and at J to 6 bases, leaving 10 bases not matched to a gene. Germline V gives CDR1 MGHDK, CDR2 SYGVNS. The CDR3 DNA reads TGTGCCAGCAGTGATTACAGGGGAAAGAGGGCCGGGGAGCTGTTTTTT. This gives the protein CASSDYRGKRAGELFF. Using reference TRBV25-1 and TRBJ2-2 for the parts outside the CDR3, the full variable domain is EADIYQTPRYLVIGTGKKITLECSQTMGHDKMYWYQQDPGMELHLIHYSYGVNSTEKGDLSSESTVSRIRTEHFPLTLESARPSHTSQYLCASSDYRGKRAGELFFGEGSRLTVL.

The chain is built from TRBV6-1 and TRBJ2-1; 10 nucleotides line up with TRBD2. CDR1 and CDR2 (germline): MNHNS, SASEGT. This CDR3 is built from 14 residues. Trimming removed 7 bases from V and 4 bases from J; junction bases left unmatched: 4. The chain's CDR3 is CASTPSGGYNEQFF. The CDR3 DNA sequence: TGTGCCAGCACCCCTAGCGGGGGATACAATGAGCAGTTCTTC.

The table lists this clone with a few counts. The genes are TRBV4-3 and TRBJ2-7; a possible D gene is TRBD2 (5 bases). The CDR3 is 14 amino acids. Germline assignment: CDR1 LGHNA and CDR2 YSLEER. The V and J ends lost 0 bases and 7 bases respectively, with 13 bases between them. For the CDR3, the DNA is TGCGCCAGCAGCCAAGATCTACGGCGGGCAGAGCAGTACTTC. This translates into CASSQDLRRAEQYF.

This chain uses TRBV10-3 with TRBJ1-5; no firm D call. Per germline, CDR1 ENHRY and CDR2 SYGVKD. The CDR3 has 14 amino acids. The V gene lost 2 bases and the J gene lost 6 bases, with 11 bases spanning the gap. The CDR3 region is CAISEREVGQPQHF. The CDR3 nucleotides are TGTGCCATCAGTGAGCGGGAAGTGGGTCAGCCCCAGCATTTT.

CDR3 sequence reads: CAWSVHGTGRTEAFF. In nucleotides, the CDR3 is TGTGCCTGGAGTGTACACGGGACGGGGAGGACTGAAGCTTTCTTT. The J gene is TRBJ1-1, the V gene TRBV30; D may be TRBD1 (5 bases). V dropped 0 bases and J dropped 5 bases, with 16 bases sitting between them. This CDR3 has 15 residues. Germline V gene lookup returns CDR1 GTSNPN and CDR2 SVGIG (reference sequence).

V usage is TRBV9 and J usage is TRBJ1-2, with 9 positions matching TRBD1. Unmatched junction bases numbered 10, after V lost 4 bases and J lost 3 bases. Germline V gene data show CDR1 as SGDLS and CDR2 as YYNGEE. The length of the CDR3 is 16 residues. This CDR3 reads CASSPRGQGGDYGYTF. In DNA form, the CDR3 reads TGTGCCAGCAGCCCTAGGGGACAGGGAGGTGACTATGGCTACACCTTC.

In its sample, this clone was seen a few times. The V call is TRBV5-4, the J call TRBJ2-7; unclear D gene. V was clipped by 4 bases and J by 0 bases, with 11 bases between them. The CDR3 runs to 14 residues. The germline CDR1 and CDR2 sequences are SGHNT and YYREEE (reference sequence). CDR3 DNA sequence: TGTGCCAGCAGCCCCTTTGCGGCCTCCTACGAGCAGTACTTC. This gives the protein CASSPFAASYEQYF.

V is TRBV4-1 and J is TRBJ1-2, with 11 bases identical to TRBD1. Germline V gene sequence: CDR1 MGHRA, CDR2 YSYEKL. The CDR3 is 16 amino acids. V gave up 4 bases and J gave up 4 bases; unmatched junction bases: 8. DNA of the CDR3: TGCGCCAGCAGCCGAGGACAGGGGGCAGGTTTCTATGGCTACACCTTC. Its protein is CASSRGQGAGFYGYTF.

This sequence joins TRBV30 and TRBJ1-2; D is unclear. This CDR3 region has 10 residues. V lost 3 bases and J lost 5, with 4 bases in between. The V gene's germline CDR1 is GTSNPN and CDR2 SVGIG (reference sequence). The CDR3 DNA reads as TGTGCCTGGAGCGGGTATGGCTACACCTTC. Protein: CAWSGYGYTF.

This clone was detected a few times. The chain carries TRBV7-9 and TRBJ1-2, with 8 positions matching TRBD1. J was trimmed by 5 bases and V by 5 bases; bases with no gene match: 7. The CDR3 loop spans 14 amino acids. The V gene's germline CDR1 is SEHNR and CDR2 FQNEAQ (reference sequence). Written as DNA, the CDR3 is TGTGCCAGCAGCCCAGGGGGCTTTGGGTATGGCTACACCTTC. Translating gives CASSPGGFGYGYTF. Together with reference TRBV7-9 and TRBJ1-2, the CDR3 gives the full variable domain: DTGVSQNPRHKITKRGQNVTFRCDPISEHNRLYWYRQTLGQGPEFLTYFQNEAQLEKSRLLSDRFSAERPKGSFSTLEIQRTEQGDSAMYLCASSPGGFGYGYTFGSGTRLTVV.

The V gene is TRBV5-4, the J gene TRBJ2-1; TRBD2 aligns across 12 bases. CDR1 and CDR2 (germline): SGHNT, YYREEE (reference sequence). The junction had 4 bases not matched to a gene; V was cut back by 4 bases and J by 5 bases. The CDR3 totals 15 residues. Written as DNA, the CDR3 is TGTGCCAGCAGCCTAGCGGGAGGGGACAACAATGAGCAGTTCTTC. It is translated as CASSLAGGDNNEQFF.

This chain joins TRBV5-1 and TRBJ1-2; no clear D. Per germline, CDR1 SGHRS and CDR2 YFSETQ. Trimming stripped 4 bases from V and 2 bases from J, with 12 bases between. The CDR3 length is 14 residues. CDR3 sequence: CASSNPGGNYGYTF. In DNA form, the CDR3 reads TGCGCCAGCAGCAACCCTGGCGGGAACTATGGCTACACCTTC.

The chain carries TRBV9 and TRBJ2-1, with 8 bases matching TRBD2. The J segment lost 0 bases and the V segment lost 4 bases, leaving 6 bases of the junction unmatched. Germline V lookup: CDR1 SGDLS, CDR2 YYNGEE. There are 16 residues in the CDR3. The CDR3 sequence: CASSLLAGSSYNEQFF. The CDR3 coding sequence is TGTGCCAGCAGCCTCCTAGCGGGCAGCTCCTACAATGAGCAGTTCTTC.

This clone occurred a few times. The CDR3 region has the DNA TGCAGCGTTGTGTTGGCTCCGGGGGGGGAGACCCAGTACTTC. It codes for CSVVLAPGGETQYF. The V and J genes are TRBV29-1 and TRBJ2-5; TRBD2 aligns across 8 bases. CDR1 SQVTM and CDR2 ANQGSEA come from the germline V gene. The J segment lost 5 bases and the V segment lost 4 bases, leaving 9 bases of the junction unmatched. This CDR3 has 14 amino acids.

The chain employs TRBV7-8 and TRBJ1-1, with 7 bases matching TRBD1. CDR3 length equals 14 residues. V lost 6 bases and J lost 1; bases outside the gene matches: 5. CDR1 and CDR2 from the germline V gene are SGHVS and FQNEAQ. The CDR3 DNA is TGTGCCAGCAGTTTCAGGGGGTGGAACACTGAAGCTTTCTTT. As protein: CASSFRGWNTEAFF.

This clone has just a few counts. The chain links TRBV5-6 to TRBJ2-1; D remains ambiguous. The CDR3 sequence is 12 residues long. V was cut by 3 bases and J by 2 bases, with 3 bases left in between. The germline CDR1 and CDR2 sequences are SGHDT and YYEEEE. CDR3 nucleotide sequence: TGTGCCAGCAGCTACACCTACAATGAGCAGTTCTTC. This codes for CASSYTYNEQFF.

This chain links TRBV2 with TRBJ2-3; 10 positions agree with TRBD1. The CDR3 contains 14 residues. V gave up 8 bases and J gave up 5 bases; unmatched junction bases: 7. CDR1 SNHLY and CDR2 FYNNEI come from the germline V gene. The CDR3 spells CASWDRGGGDTQYF. DNA of the CDR3: TGTGCCAGCTGGGACAGGGGTGGTGGAGATACGCAGTATTTT. Filled out from reference TRBV2 and TRBJ2-3, the complete variable domain reads EPEVTQTPSHQVTQMGQEVILRCVPISNHLYFYWYRQILGQKVEFLVSFYNNEISEKSEIFDDQFSVERPDGSNFTLKIRSTKLEDSAMYFCASWDRGGGDTQYFGPGTRLTVL.

The rearrangement joins TRBV25-1 to TRBJ1-1; tentatively, D is TRBD1 (6 bases). Germline CDR1 is MGHDK and CDR2 is SYGVNS. The CDR3 loop spans 15 amino acids. Trimming removed 5 bases at V and 5 bases at J, with 18 bases between. CDR3 sequence reads: CASSPRGGAKTEAFF. The CDR3, as DNA: TGTGCCAGCAGTCCTCGGGGGGGGGCCAAGACTGAAGCTTTCTTT.

As concerns this clone: Other nucleotide sequences from this sample produce the same CDR3. This chain joins TRBV29-1 and TRBJ1-1, with 10 bases fitting TRBD1. After removal of 7 bases from V and 5 bases from J, the junction contained 4 bases not matched to a gene. Per the germline V gene, CDR1 is SQVTM and CDR2 is ANQGSEA. CDR3 length: 12 amino acids. The CDR3 bases are TGCAGCGGAGGACAGGGGGGTACTGAAGCTTTCTTT. This codes for CSGGQGGTEAFF.

The chain carries TRBV19 and TRBJ2-1, with a weak D call TRBD2 (5 bases). The CDR3 contains 12 residues. Looked up from germline, CDR1 is LNHDA and CDR2 is SQIVND (reference sequence). The V and J ends lost 9 bases and 9 bases respectively, with 15 bases between them. The CDR3 region is CASGRDAGEQFF. CDR3 sequence (DNA): TGTGCCAGCGGACGGGATGCGGGTGAGCAGTTCTTC.